The 24 T cell receptor beta chains below were found in one sample sequenced in a study of T cell responses to AZD1222 COVID-19 vaccine. Sequencing was performed with immunoSEQ multiplex PCR; in TCRdb, only in-frame clones are kept and a portion is missing. The sample includes roughly 150,000 clones, 90% of them seen just once. The specimen comprised peripheral blood, sampled 28 days after the second AZD1222 dose. These receptors were obtained from an adult who received the AZD1222 COVID-19 vaccine.

This sequence joins TRBV10-3 and TRBJ2-1; D is perhaps TRBD1 (5 bases). Germline CDR1 reads ENHRY; CDR2 reads SYGVKD. The CDR3 totals 15 residues. V lost 6 bases, J lost 2 bases, and 14 bases lay in between. CDR3 amino acids: CAISLQEPAYNEQFF. CDR3 DNA: TGTGCCATCAGCCTACAGGAACCCGCCTACAATGAGCAGTTCTTC.

The chain employs TRBV7-9 and TRBJ2-7; D possibly matches TRBD1 or TRBD2 (5 bases each). The germline V gene has CDR1 SEHNR and CDR2 FQNEAQ (reference sequence). The CDR3 spans 14 residues. V lost 3 bases to trimming and J lost 1 base, with 10 bases between them. The CDR3 sequence: CASSFRGPSYEQYF. Here the CDR3 DNA reads TGTGCCAGCAGCTTTAGGGGACCGTCCTACGAGCAGTACTTC.

This clone was found a few times. This sequence joins TRBV18 and TRBJ1-6, with D perhaps matching TRBD1 (6 bases). This CDR3 is built from 13 residues. CDR1 is KGHSH, CDR2 LQKENI, per germline. The V end was cut by 5 bases, the J end by 11 bases, with 13 bases between. The CDR3 loop reads CASSMDSRPPLHF. The CDR3 nucleotides read TGTGCCAGCTCAATGGACAGCCGCCCACCCCTCCACTTT.

This clone has just a few counts. The rearrangement uses TRBV12-3 or TRBV12-4 and TRBJ2-3; D not certain. Trimming stripped 5 bases from V and 0 bases from J, with 3 bases between. There are 12 residues in the CDR3. CDR3 sequence (DNA): TGTGCCAGCAGTCCGAGCACAGATACGCAGTATTTT. Translation: CASSPSTDTQYF.

The sample holds one count of this clone. The rearrangement uses TRBV27 and TRBJ2-5; 8 bases agree with TRBD1. CDR1 is MNHEY, CDR2 SMNVEV, per germline (reference sequence). This CDR3 is 16 amino acids long. The J segment lost 0 bases and the V segment lost 2 bases, leaving 5 bases of the junction unmatched. This CDR3 is CASSLGTGTYQETQYF. In DNA, the CDR3 is TGTGCCAGCAGTTTAGGGACAGGAACGTACCAAGAGACCCAGTACTTC.

This chain joins TRBV9 and TRBJ2-1; 7 bases map to TRBD2. CDR1 and CDR2 (germline): SGDLS, YYNGEE. This CDR3 has 19 amino acids. Unmatched junction bases numbered 21, after V lost 4 bases and J lost 5 bases. CDR3: CASSPQTPVTSAFHNEQFF. CDR3 DNA: TGTGCCAGCAGCCCCCAAACGCCCGTCACTAGCGCCTTCCACAATGAGCAGTTCTTC.

The V and J genes are TRBV4-1 and TRBJ2-5; D call uncertain. Trimming left V 1 base short and J 5 bases short, with 11 bases between. Germline CDR1 and CDR2: MGHRA and YSYEKL. The CDR3 spans 14 residues. The CDR3 DNA reads TGCGCCAGCAGCCAAGGGCAGGAGCTTGAGACCCAGTACTTC. Translating it yields CASSQGQELETQYF.

The V call is TRBV7-3, the J call TRBJ1-3; D unclear. CDR1 and CDR2 from the germline V gene are SGHTA and FQGTGA. V gave up 5 bases and J gave up 2 bases, with 19 bases separating them. This CDR3 region has 17 residues. The CDR3 sequence: CASSPQGTPGTGNTIYF. The CDR3 nucleotides read TGTGCCAGCAGCCCCCAAGGAACCCCGGGTACTGGAAACACCATATATTTT.

The V call is TRBV9, the J call TRBJ2-5, with 7 bases that match TRBD2. V gave up 0 bases and J gave up 2 bases; unmatched junction bases: 4. The CDR3 spans 15 residues. CDR1 is SGDLS, CDR2 YYNGEE, per germline. The CDR3 loop is CASSVEVGRQETQYF. The CDR3 nucleotides are TGTGCCAGCAGCGTAGAGGTCGGGAGGCAAGAGACCCAGTACTTC.

This clone was seen just once. This chain uses TRBV6-5 with TRBJ1-1; 7 bases line up with TRBD1. This CDR3 is 15 amino acids long. CDR1 MNHEY and CDR2 SVGAGI come from the germline V gene. The V gene end was trimmed by 6 bases and the J gene end by 1 base; junction bases not matched to a gene: 8. The CDR3 is CASRRDRLSNTEAFF. The DNA of the CDR3 is TGTGCCAGCAGAAGGGACAGACTTTCGAACACTGAAGCTTTCTTT.

V gene TRBV3-1 (or the pseudogene TRBV3-2) combines with J gene TRBJ1-6, with 9 bases lining up with TRBD1. This CDR3 region has 14 residues. Germline assignment: CDR1 LGHDT and CDR2 YNNKEL (reference sequence). Losses at the gene ends were 3 bases for V and 6 bases for J; bases not matched to a gene: 0. The CDR3 loop reads CASSQGQGNSPLHF. In DNA form, the CDR3 reads TGTGCCAGCAGCCAGGGACAGGGTAATTCACCCCTCCACTTT.

This clone was recorded a few times. The chain joins TRBV5-1 to TRBJ2-5, with 7 bases identical to TRBD2. There are 15 residues in the CDR3. V gave up 4 bases and J gave up 3 bases; unmatched junction bases: 9. Germline CDR1 SGHRS, CDR2 YFSETQ. In DNA, the CDR3 is TGCGCCAGCAGCCCCCGCCCTAGCGGAGAAGAGACCCAGTACTTC. It encodes CASSPRPSGEETQYF.

In the case of this clone: Different DNA sequences within this sample yield the same CDR3. The chain is built from TRBV18 and TRBJ1-2; perhaps TRBD1 as D (5 bases). The V gene lost 2 bases and the J gene lost 2 bases, with 6 bases spanning the gap. The CDR3 consists of 13 residues. The germline gives CDR1 KGHSH, CDR2 LQKENI. This chain's CDR3 is CASSPGGNYGYTF. The DNA for the CDR3 is TGTGCCAGCTCACCAGGGGGAAACTATGGCTACACCTTC.

V gene TRBV7-9 combines with J gene TRBJ1-5; D remains ambiguous. The CDR3 is 16 residues long. The germline V gene has CDR1 SEHNR and CDR2 FQNEAQ (reference sequence). V shed 5 bases and J shed 0 bases, with 14 bases lying between them. The CDR3 sequence is CASSPQTESSNQPQHF. In DNA form, the CDR3 reads TGTGCCAGCAGCCCCCAGACTGAGAGTAGCAATCAGCCCCAGCATTTT. The full variable domain, rest sourced from reference TRBV7-9 and TRBJ1-5, is DTGVSQNPRHKITKRGQNVTFRCDPISEHNRLYWYRQTLGQGPEFLTYFQNEAQLEKSRLLSDRFSAERPKGSFSTLEIQRTEQGDSAMYLCASSPQTESSNQPQHFGDGTRLSIL.

CDR3 in DNA: TGTGCCAGTAGTATAGGGGGGGCGGTCAACTCCTACAATGAGCAGTTCTTC. It yields the protein CASSIGGAVNSYNEQFF. The rearrangement links TRBV19 to TRBJ2-1; either TRBD1 or TRBD2 may supply D (6 bases each). The CDR3 sequence is 17 residues long. Germline CDR1 LNHDA, CDR2 SQIVND (reference sequence). The ends were cut back, 1 base at V and 0 bases at J, with 13 bases in the middle.

The rearrangement links TRBV5-8 to TRBJ1-2; perhaps TRBD1 as D (5 bases). The CDR3 covers 12 residues. Germline V gene data show CDR1 as SGHTS and CDR2 as YDEGEE. The V gene lost 3 bases and the J gene lost 5 bases, with 8 bases spanning the gap. The CDR3, as DNA: TGTGCCAGCAGCTGGGGCCCTTATGGCTACACCTTC. Translation gives CASSWGPYGYTF. Together with reference TRBV5-8 and TRBJ1-2, the CDR3 gives the full variable domain: EAGVTQSPTHLIKTRGQQATLRCSPISGHTSVYWYQQALGLGLQFLLWYDEGEERNRGNFPPRFSGRQFPNYSSELNVNALELEDSALYLCASSWGPYGYTFGSGTRLTVV.

The chain carries TRBV7-2 and TRBJ1-5, with TRBD1 identical over 9 bases. Germline CDR1 is SGHTA and CDR2 is FQGNSA. The junction had 2 bases not matched to a gene; V was cut back by 2 bases and J by 3 bases. The CDR3 runs to 15 residues. The CDR3 sequence: CASSLRTGVNQPQHF. The CDR3 DNA follows: TGTGCCAGCAGCTTAAGGACAGGGGTCAATCAGCCCCAGCATTTT.

This clone has more than one count but fewer than ten. The J gene is TRBJ2-6, the V gene TRBV7-2; 11 bases line up with TRBD2. The length of the CDR3 is 18 residues. The germline V gene has CDR1 SGHTA and CDR2 FQGNSA. J gave up 2 bases and V 1 base, and 4 bases lay outside the gene matches. In DNA form, the CDR3 reads TGTGCCAGCAGCTTAGTGTTAGCGGGGGGGCCTGGGGCCAACGTCCTGACTTTC. Translation gives CASSLVLAGGPGANVLTF.

This clone was detected only a few times. The V call is TRBV28, the J call TRBJ1-5; D unclear. V was trimmed by 10 bases and J by 2 bases, leaving 15 bases between them. Germline CDR1 reads MDHEN; CDR2 reads SYDVKM. The CDR3 sequence is 14 residues long. The CDR3 nucleotides are TGTGCCACGGGCCCCTTAGGAGGCAATCAGCCCCAGCATTTT. Encoded protein: CATGPLGGNQPQHF.

V and J are TRBV7-9 and TRBJ1-5; 7 bases are shared with TRBD1. The CDR3 runs 13 residues. The J segment lost 3 bases and the V segment lost 6 bases, leaving 2 bases of the junction unmatched. Germline assignment: CDR1 SEHNR and CDR2 FQNEAQ (reference sequence). This chain's CDR3 is CASSGQANQPQHF. CDR3 bases: TGTGCCAGCAGTGGACAGGCCAATCAGCCCCAGCATTTT. The entire variable domain, with the rest obtained from reference TRBV7-9 and TRBJ1-5, is as follows: DTGVSQNPRHKITKRGQNVTFRCDPISEHNRLYWYRQTLGQGPEFLTYFQNEAQLEKSRLLSDRFSAERPKGSFSTLEIQRTEQGDSAMYLCASSGQANQPQHFGDGTRLSIL.

The V call is TRBV4-2, the J call TRBJ2-1; 7 positions match TRBD2. The CDR3 extends over 17 amino acids. The J segment lost 0 bases and the V segment lost 0 bases, leaving 5 bases of the junction unmatched. CDR1 LGHNA and CDR2 YNFKEQ come from the germline V gene. CDR3 in DNA: TGTGCCAGCAGCCAAGAACTAGCGTTCAGCTCCTACAATGAGCAGTTCTTC. Protein product: CASSQELAFSSYNEQFF.

The V call is TRBV7-2, the J call TRBJ2-5; 9 nucleotides align to TRBD2. In germline, CDR1 is SGHTA, CDR2 FQGNSA. The CDR3 loop spans 18 amino acids. Trimming cost V 3 bases and J 6 bases; bases outside gene matches: 17. The CDR3 loop is CASSLVLRLAGHRQTQYF. CDR3 nucleotides: TGTGCCAGCAGCTTGGTATTAAGGCTAGCGGGGCATCGACAGACCCAGTACTTC.

The rearrangement links TRBV18 to TRBJ2-6, with 11 bases fitting TRBD1. This CDR3 is built from 18 residues. After removal of 4 bases from V and 0 bases from J, the junction contained 5 bases not matched to a gene. Germline lookup yields CDR1 KGHSH and CDR2 LQKENI. CDR3 DNA: TGTGCCAGCTCACGGGACAGGGGGACCAGCTCTGGGGCCAACGTCCTGACTTTC. Amino acid sequence: CASSRDRGTSSGANVLTF. The entire variable domain, with the rest obtained from reference TRBV18 and TRBJ2-6, is as follows: NAGVMQNPRHLVRRRGQEARLRCSPMKGHSHVYWYRQLPEEGLKFMVYLQKENIIDESGMPKERFSAEFPKEGPSILRIQQVVRGDSAAYFCASSRDRGTSSGANVLTFGAGSRLTVL.

J is TRBJ1-5 and V is TRBV27; no definite D call. CDR1 and CDR2 (germline): MNHEY, SMNVEV (reference sequence). The CDR3 runs 15 residues. The ends were cut back, 4 bases at V and 2 bases at J, with 12 bases in the middle. This CDR3 reads CASSSPGRGNQPQHF. Written as DNA, the CDR3 is TGTGCCAGCAGTTCCCCGGGGAGAGGCAATCAGCCCCAGCATTTT.